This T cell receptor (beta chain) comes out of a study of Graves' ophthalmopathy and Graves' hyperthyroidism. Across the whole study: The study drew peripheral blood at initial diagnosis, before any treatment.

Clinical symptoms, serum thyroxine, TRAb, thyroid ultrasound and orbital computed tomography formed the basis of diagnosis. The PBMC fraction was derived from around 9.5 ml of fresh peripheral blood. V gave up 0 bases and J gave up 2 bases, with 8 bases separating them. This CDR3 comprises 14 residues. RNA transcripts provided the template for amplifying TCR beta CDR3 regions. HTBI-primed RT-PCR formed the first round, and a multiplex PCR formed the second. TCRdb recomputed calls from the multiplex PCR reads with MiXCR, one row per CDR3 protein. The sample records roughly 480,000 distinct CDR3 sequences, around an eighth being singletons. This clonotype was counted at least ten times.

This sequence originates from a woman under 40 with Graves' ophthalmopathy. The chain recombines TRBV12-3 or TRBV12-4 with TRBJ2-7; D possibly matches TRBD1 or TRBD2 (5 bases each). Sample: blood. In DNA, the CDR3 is TGTGCCAGCAGTTTAGCGCTGGGGGCCTACGAGCAGTACTTC. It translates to CASSLALGAYEQYF.